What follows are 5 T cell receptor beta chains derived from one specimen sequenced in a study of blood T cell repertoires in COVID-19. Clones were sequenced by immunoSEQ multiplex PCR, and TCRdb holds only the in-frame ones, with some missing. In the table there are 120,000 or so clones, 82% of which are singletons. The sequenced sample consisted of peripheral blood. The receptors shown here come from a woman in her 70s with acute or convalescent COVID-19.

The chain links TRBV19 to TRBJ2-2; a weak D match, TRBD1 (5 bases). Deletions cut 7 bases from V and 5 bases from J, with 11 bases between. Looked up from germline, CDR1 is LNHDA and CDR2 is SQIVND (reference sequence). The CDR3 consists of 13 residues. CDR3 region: CASTDRFTGELFF. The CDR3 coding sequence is TGTGCCAGTACTGACAGATTTACCGGGGAGCTGTTTTTT.

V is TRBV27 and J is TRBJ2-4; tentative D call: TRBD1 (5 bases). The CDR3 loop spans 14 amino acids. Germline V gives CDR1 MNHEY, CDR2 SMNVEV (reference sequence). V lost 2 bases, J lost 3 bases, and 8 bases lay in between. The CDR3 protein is CASSLGTGKNIQYF. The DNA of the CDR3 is TGTGCCAGCAGTTTAGGCACAGGCAAAAACATTCAGTACTTC.

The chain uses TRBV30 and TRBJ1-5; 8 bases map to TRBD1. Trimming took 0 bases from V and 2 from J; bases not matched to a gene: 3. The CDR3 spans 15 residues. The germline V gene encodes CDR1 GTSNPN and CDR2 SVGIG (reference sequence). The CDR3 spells CAWSVDRGGNQPQHF. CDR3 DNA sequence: TGTGCCTGGAGTGTAGACAGGGGTGGCAATCAGCCCCAGCATTTT.

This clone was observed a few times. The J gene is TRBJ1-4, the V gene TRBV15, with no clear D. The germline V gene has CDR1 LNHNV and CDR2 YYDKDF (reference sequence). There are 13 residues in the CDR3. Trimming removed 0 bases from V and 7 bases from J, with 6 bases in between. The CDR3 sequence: CATSRDSSEKLFF. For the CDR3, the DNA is TGTGCCACCAGCAGAGATTCGAGTGAAAAACTGTTTTTT.

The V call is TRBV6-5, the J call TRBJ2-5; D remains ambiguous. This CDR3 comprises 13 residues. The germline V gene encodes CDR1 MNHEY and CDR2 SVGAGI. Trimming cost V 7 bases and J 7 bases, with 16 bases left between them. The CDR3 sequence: CASTPRRSGTQYF. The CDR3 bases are TGTGCCAGCACCCCCCGGCGGTCCGGGACCCAGTACTTC.